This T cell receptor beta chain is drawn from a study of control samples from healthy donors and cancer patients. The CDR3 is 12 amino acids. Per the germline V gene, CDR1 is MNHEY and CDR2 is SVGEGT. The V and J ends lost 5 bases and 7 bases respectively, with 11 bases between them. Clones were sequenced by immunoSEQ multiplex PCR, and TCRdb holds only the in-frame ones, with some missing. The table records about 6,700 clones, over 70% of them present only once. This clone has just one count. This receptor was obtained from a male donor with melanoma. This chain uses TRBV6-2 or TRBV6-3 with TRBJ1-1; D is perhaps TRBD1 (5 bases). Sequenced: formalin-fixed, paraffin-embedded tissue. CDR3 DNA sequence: TGTGCCAGCAGTCAAAAGGGGATTGAAGCTTTCTTT. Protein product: CASSQKGIEAFF.